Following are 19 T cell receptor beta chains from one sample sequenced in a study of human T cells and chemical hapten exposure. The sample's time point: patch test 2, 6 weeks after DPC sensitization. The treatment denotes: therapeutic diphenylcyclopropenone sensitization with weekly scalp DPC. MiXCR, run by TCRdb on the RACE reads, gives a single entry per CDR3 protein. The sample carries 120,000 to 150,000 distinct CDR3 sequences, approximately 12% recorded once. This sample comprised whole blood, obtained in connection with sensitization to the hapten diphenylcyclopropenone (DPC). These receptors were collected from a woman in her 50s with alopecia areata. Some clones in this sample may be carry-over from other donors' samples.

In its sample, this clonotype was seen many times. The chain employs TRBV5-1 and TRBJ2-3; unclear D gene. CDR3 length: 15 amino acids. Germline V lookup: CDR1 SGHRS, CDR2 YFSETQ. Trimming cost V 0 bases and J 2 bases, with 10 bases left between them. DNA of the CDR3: TGCGCCAGCAGCTTGGAGGTGGGCGTCACAGATACGCAGTATTTT. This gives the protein CASSLEVGVTDTQYF.

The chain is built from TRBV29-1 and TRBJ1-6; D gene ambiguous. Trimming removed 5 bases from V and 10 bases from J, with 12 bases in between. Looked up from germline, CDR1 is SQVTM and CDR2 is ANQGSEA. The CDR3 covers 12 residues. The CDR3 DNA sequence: TGCAGCGTTAGGGAAGGGAACTCACCCCTCCACTTT. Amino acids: CSVREGNSPLHF. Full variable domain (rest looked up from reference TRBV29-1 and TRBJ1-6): SAVISQKPSRDICQRGTSLTIQCQVDSQVTMMFWYRQQPGQSLTLIATANQGSEATYESGFVIDKFPISRPNLTFSTLTVSNMSPEDSSIYLCSVREGNSPLHFGNGTRLTVT.

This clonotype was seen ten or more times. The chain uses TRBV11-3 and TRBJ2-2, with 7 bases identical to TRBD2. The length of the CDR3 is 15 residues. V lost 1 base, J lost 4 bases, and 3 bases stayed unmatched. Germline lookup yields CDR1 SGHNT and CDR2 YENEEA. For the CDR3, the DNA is TGTGCCAGCAGCTTAGCGGCGGGGGTCACCGGGGAGCTGTTTTTT. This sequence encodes CASSLAAGVTGELFF.

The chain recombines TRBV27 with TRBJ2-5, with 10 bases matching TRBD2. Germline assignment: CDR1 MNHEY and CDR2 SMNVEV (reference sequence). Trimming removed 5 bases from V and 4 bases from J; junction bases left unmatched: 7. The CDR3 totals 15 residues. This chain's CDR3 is CASSVLAGARETQYF. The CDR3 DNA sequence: TGTGCCAGCAGTGTCCTAGCGGGAGCTCGAGAGACCCAGTACTTC.

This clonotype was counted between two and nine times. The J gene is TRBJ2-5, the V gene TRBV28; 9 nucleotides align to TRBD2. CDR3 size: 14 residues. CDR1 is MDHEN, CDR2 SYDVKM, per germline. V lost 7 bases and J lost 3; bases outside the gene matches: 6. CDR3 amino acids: CASTSLAGKETQYF. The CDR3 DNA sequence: TGTGCCAGCACCAGCCTAGCGGGAAAAGAGACCCAGTACTTC.

The CDR3 nucleotides read TGTGCCAGCAGACAAGGACAGGGGAATCAGCCCCAGCATTTT. Translating gives CASRQGQGNQPQHF. V gene TRBV6-5 combines with J gene TRBJ1-5, with 9 bases lining up with TRBD1. Germline V gives CDR1 MNHEY, CDR2 SVGAGI. V was pared by 6 bases and J by 4 bases, with 4 bases of the junction left unmatched. The CDR3 is 14 residues long.

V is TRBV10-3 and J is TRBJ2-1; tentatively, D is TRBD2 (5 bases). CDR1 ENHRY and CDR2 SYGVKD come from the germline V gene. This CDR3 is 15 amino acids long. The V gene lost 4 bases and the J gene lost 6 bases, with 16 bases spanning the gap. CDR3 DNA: TGTGCCATCAGTGTCCTAGCCCCGACGATCAATGAGCAGTTCTTC. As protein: CAISVLAPTINEQFF.

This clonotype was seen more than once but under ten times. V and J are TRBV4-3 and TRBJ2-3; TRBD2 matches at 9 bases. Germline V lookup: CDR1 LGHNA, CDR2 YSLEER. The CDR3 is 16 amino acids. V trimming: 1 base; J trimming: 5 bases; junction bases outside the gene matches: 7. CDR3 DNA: TGCGCCAGCAGCCAAGCCCATAGCGGGAGTCAAGATACGCAGTATTTT. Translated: CASSQAHSGSQDTQYF.

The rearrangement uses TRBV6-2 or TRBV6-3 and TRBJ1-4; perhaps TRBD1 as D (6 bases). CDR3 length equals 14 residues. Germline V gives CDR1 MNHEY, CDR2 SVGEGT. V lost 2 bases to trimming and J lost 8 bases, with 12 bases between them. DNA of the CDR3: TGTGCCAGCAGTTACCCGGGGGCGGGAGAAAAACTGTTTTTT. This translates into CASSYPGAGEKLFF.

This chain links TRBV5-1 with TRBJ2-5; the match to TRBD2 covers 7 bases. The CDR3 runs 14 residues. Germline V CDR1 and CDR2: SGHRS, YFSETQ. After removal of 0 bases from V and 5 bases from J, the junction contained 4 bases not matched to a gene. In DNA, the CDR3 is TGCGCCAGCAGCTTGGAGGGCGGGAGTGAGACCCAGTACTTC. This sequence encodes CASSLEGGSETQYF.

CDR3 amino acids: CASSQGGSVYEQYF. CDR3 DNA: TGTGCCAGTAGCCAGGGAGGCTCGGTTTACGAGCAGTACTTC. The rearrangement joins TRBV19 to TRBJ2-7; tentative D call: TRBD2 (6 bases). Trimming stripped 6 bases from V and 4 bases from J, with 16 bases between. Germline V CDR1 and CDR2: LNHDA, SQIVND (reference sequence). The length of the CDR3 is 14 residues.

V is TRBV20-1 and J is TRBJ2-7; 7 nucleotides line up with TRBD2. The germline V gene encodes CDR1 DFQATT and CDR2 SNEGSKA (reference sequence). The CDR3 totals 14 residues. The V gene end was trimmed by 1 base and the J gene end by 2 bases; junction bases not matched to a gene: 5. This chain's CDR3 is CSARVQRDPYEQYF. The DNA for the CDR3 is TGCAGTGCTAGAGTTCAGCGGGACCCCTACGAGCAGTACTTC.

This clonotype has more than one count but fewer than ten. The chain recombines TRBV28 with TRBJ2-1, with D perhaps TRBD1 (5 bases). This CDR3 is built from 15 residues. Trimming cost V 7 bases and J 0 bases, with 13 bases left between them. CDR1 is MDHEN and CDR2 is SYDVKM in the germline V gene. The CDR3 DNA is TGTGCCAGCACCCCTTACAGGAGCTCCTACAATGAGCAGTTCTTC. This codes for CASTPYRSSYNEQFF.

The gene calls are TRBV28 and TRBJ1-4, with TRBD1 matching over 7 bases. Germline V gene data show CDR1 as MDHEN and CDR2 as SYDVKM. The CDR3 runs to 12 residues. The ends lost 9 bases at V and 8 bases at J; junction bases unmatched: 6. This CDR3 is CASGQALEKLFF. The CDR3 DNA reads TGTGCCAGTGGACAGGCTTTAGAAAAACTGTTTTTT.

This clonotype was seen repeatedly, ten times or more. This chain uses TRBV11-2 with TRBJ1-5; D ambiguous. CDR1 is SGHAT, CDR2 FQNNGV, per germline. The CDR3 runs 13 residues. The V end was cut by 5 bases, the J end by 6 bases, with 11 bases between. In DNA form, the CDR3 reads TGTGCCAGCAGCGACGCAGGTCGTCAGCCCCAGCATTTT. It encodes CASSDAGRQPQHF. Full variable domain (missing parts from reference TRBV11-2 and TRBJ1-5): EAGVAQSPRYKIIEKRQSVAFWCNPISGHATLYWYQQILGQGPKLLIQFQNNGVVDDSQLPKDRFSAERLKGVDSTLKIQPAKLEDSAVYLCASSDAGRQPQHFGDGTRLSIL.

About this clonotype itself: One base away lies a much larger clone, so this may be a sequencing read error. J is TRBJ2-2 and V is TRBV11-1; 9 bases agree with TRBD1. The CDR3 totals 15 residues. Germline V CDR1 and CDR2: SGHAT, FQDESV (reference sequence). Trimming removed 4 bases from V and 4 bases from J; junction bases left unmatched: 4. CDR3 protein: CASSSQGALTGELFF. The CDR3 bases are TGTGCCAGCAGCTCACAGGGGGCGCTCACCGGGGAGCTGTTTTTT.

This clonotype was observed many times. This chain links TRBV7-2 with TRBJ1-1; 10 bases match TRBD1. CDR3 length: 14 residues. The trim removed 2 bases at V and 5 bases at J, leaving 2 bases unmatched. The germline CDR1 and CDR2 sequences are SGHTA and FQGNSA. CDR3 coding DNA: TGTGCCAGCAGCTTATGGACAGGGGGAACTGAAGCTTTCTTT. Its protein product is CASSLWTGGTEAFF.

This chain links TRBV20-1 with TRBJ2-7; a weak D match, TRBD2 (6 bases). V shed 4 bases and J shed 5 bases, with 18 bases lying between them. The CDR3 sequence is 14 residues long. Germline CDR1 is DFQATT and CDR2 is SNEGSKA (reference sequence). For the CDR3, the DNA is TGCAGTGCTACTCCTGGAACTAGCCGACACGAGCAGTACTTC. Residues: CSATPGTSRHEQYF.

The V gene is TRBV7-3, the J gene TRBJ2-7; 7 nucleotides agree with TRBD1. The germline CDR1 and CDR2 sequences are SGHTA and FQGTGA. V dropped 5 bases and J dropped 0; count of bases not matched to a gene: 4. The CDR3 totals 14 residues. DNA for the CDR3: TGTGCCAGCAGCCCTCGGACAGGCTCCTACGAGCAGTACTTC. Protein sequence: CASSPRTGSYEQYF. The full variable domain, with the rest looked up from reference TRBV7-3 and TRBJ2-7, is GAGVSQTPSNKVTEKGKYVELRCDPISGHTALYWYRQSLGQGPEFLIYFQGTGAADDSGLPNDRFFAVRPEGSVSTLKIQRTERGDSAVYLCASSPRTGSYEQYFGPGTRLTVT.